Listed below are T cell receptor beta chains from one sample, sequenced in a study of T cell responses to AZD1222 COVID-19 vaccine. Sequencing was performed with immunoSEQ multiplex PCR; in TCRdb, only in-frame clones are kept and a portion is missing. This table holds approximately 150,000 clones, around 93% found once. Sample: peripheral blood, taken on day 0 of AZD1222 vaccination. These receptors were taken from an adult in good health. CDR3s leave out the opening cysteine and the closing phenylalanine or tryptophan. Fields, in order: V gene, J gene, CDR3 length, CDR3 protein.

V gene: TRBV5-1
J gene: TRBJ1-1
CDR3 length: 12
CDR3 protein: ASSLAQGGGKAF

V gene: TRBV7-2
J gene: TRBJ1-5
CDR3 length: 11
CDR3 protein: ASSQGELQPQH

V gene: TRBV6-6
J gene: TRBJ1-6
CDR3 length: 14
CDR3 protein: ASSYSTPEGNSPLH

V gene: TRBV5-1
J gene: TRBJ1-1
CDR3 length: 11
CDR3 protein: ASSQALNTEAF

V gene: TRBV7-8
J gene: TRBJ1-5
CDR3 length: 13
CDR3 protein: ASSFYTGWDQPQH

V gene: TRBV3-1/TRBV3-2
J gene: TRBJ1-1
CDR3 length: 15
CDR3 protein: ASSQDWRSYSNTEAF

V gene: TRBV10-3
J gene: TRBJ2-2
CDR3 length: 14
CDR3 protein: AISELKVGDTGELF

V gene: TRBV30
J gene: TRBJ2-7
CDR3 length: 11
CDR3 protein: AWSVGSDYEQY

V gene: TRBV2
J gene: TRBJ1-5
CDR3 length: 13
CDR3 protein: ASTDGGFGNQPQH

V gene: TRBV6-5
J gene: TRBJ2-5
CDR3 length: 13
CDR3 protein: ASSYSWDREETQY